This T cell receptor (beta chain) emerged from a study of CD8 T cells in ankylosing spondylitis. Study-wide results and limits: In the blood and synovial fluid of reactive arthritis, some motif variants had been previously reported. A TCR beta motif made of fewer than ten highly homologous variants seemed typical of ankylosing spondylitis blood. Disease-linked clones were reportedly significantly enriched in matched ankylosing spondylitis synovial fluid.

This clonotype was detected many times. The antigen is unknown. As the method for making TCR beta libraries, quantitative 5'-RACE with molecular barcodes was used. One entry per CDR3 protein, called by TCRdb with MiXCR from the 5' RACE reads. This table holds about 700,000 distinct CDR3 sequences, 15% to 20% found once. The length of the CDR3 is 13 residues. With 5 bases removed from V and 4 bases from J, the gap between germline ends came to 14 bases. Germline V gene lookup returns CDR1 SQVTM and CDR2 ANQGSEA. This chain joins TRBV29-1 and TRBJ1-1, with D possibly matching TRBD1 (5 bases). The sequence was obtained from a male donor with ankylosing spondylitis. Material for sequencing was blood, either unsorted or a sorted T cell fraction (not recorded which). CDR3 in DNA: TGCAGCGTTCACCTGGGGGGAGTCACTGAAGCTTTCTTT. Its protein product is CSVHLGGVTEAFF.